The 30 T cell receptor beta chains in this list originate from one sample, sequenced in a study of CD8 T cells in Susac syndrome. Roughly 0.45 to 1 ug RNA was reverse transcribed with random hexamers. Via MiXCR, TCRdb re-called the immunoSEQ multiplex PCR reads, giving one row per CDR3 protein. The table lists 200,000 to 250,000 distinct CDR3 sequences, about 96% of them singletons. Sequencing was done on a sample of CD4+ T cells from PBMCs. All receptors derive from a human donor with multiple sclerosis.

The chain's CDR3 is CASSLSVAAAQSPFYGYTF. CDR3 DNA: TGTGCCAGCAGTTTATCGGTGGCAGCCGCACAATCGCCTTTCTATGGCTACACCTTC. The chain couples TRBV27 to TRBJ1-2, with D unresolved. V shed 0 bases and J shed 4 bases, with 24 bases lying between them. CDR1 and CDR2 from the germline V gene are MNHEY and SMNVEV (reference sequence). CDR3 length: 19 residues.

The chain combines TRBV20-1 with TRBJ1-5; 7 positions match TRBD1. Germline CDR1 reads DFQATT; CDR2 reads SNEGSKA (reference sequence). CDR3 size: 13 residues. Unmatched junction bases numbered 5, after V lost 5 bases and J lost 4 bases. In DNA form, the CDR3 reads TGCAGTGCTGGTGGGACAGCGAATCAGCCCCAGCATTTT. Translated: CSAGGTANQPQHF.

The rearrangement links TRBV9 to TRBJ2-3; D ambiguous. Between the trimmed V and J ends, which lost 5 bases and 6 bases, there was a span of 10 bases. The germline CDR1 and CDR2 sequences are SGDLS and YYNGEE. The CDR3 runs 12 residues. The CDR3 loop is CASSSTLDTQYF. The CDR3 nucleotides read TGTGCCAGCAGTAGTACCTTGGATACGCAGTATTTT.

The V and J genes are TRBV5-4 and TRBJ2-7; a weak D match, TRBD2 (5 bases). The CDR3 extends over 13 amino acids. Germline V gene lookup returns CDR1 SGHNT and CDR2 YYREEE (reference sequence). V was clipped by 3 bases and J by 3 bases, with 10 bases between them. The CDR3 spells CASSSGNLYEQYF. CDR3 sequence (DNA): TGTGCCAGCAGCTCCGGGAACCTCTACGAGCAGTACTTC.

V and J are TRBV20-1 and TRBJ2-7, with D maybe TRBD2 (6 bases). Germline values: CDR1 DFQATT, CDR2 SNEGSKA (reference sequence). V lost 0 bases and J lost 5, with 8 bases in between. The CDR3 covers 12 residues. The CDR3 nucleotides read TGCAGTGCTAGAGATCGGGGGAACGAGCAGTACTTC. This codes for CSARDRGNEQYF.

This sequence joins TRBV29-1 and TRBJ1-2, with D tentatively TRBD1 (6 bases). CDR3 length equals 12 residues. Trimming removed 2 bases at V and 2 bases at J, with 6 bases between. Germline CDR1 SQVTM, CDR2 ANQGSEA. The CDR3 region is CSVERGNYGYTF. The CDR3 nucleotides are TGCAGCGTTGAAAGGGGGAACTATGGCTACACCTTC.

The chain uses TRBV6-1 and TRBJ2-3; the match to TRBD1 covers 8 bases. This CDR3 has 16 residues. V trimming: 5 bases; J trimming: 5 bases; junction bases outside the gene matches: 12. Germline CDR1 MNHNS, CDR2 SASEGT. The CDR3 region is CASSTAGGGLQDTQYF. DNA for the CDR3: TGTGCCAGCAGTACGGCAGGGGGCGGTTTGCAAGATACGCAGTATTTT.

The chain links TRBV6-6 to TRBJ2-7, with unresolved D. In germline, CDR1 is MNHNY, CDR2 SVGAGI (reference sequence). There are 12 residues in the CDR3. Trimming left V 7 bases short and J 5 bases short, with 12 bases between. CDR3 DNA: TGTGCCAGCACTGAGGTAACCCACGAGCAGTACTTC. Its translation: CASTEVTHEQYF.

The V and J genes are TRBV4-2 and TRBJ2-5; D might be TRBD2 (5 bases). The CDR3 runs 14 residues. CDR1 is LGHNA, CDR2 YNFKEQ, per germline. V gave up 1 base and J gave up 5 bases, with 11 bases separating them. CDR3 sequence: CASSQAFGVETQYF. CDR3 sequence (DNA): TGTGCCAGCAGCCAAGCTTTCGGGGTGGAGACCCAGTACTTC.

The rearrangement uses TRBV21-1 and TRBJ1-2; TRBD1, the D gene given by the table, was not confirmed from the DNA. TRBV21-1 has pseudogene status. This CDR3 spans 17 amino acids. In DNA form, the CDR3 reads TGTGCCAGCAGCAAAGAGCCGGACAAACACTCGGACTATGGCTACACCTTC. Its translation: CASSKEPDKHSDYGYTF.

The chain joins TRBV3-1 to TRBJ2-1; TRBD1 or TRBD2 may be the D gene (5 bases each). The germline CDR1 and CDR2 sequences are LGHDT and YNNKEL (reference sequence). Trimming removed 2 bases from V and 9 bases from J, with 17 bases in between. The CDR3 spans 15 residues. The CDR3 region is CASSQPGPTYGEQFF. CDR3 DNA: TGTGCCAGCAGCCAACCGGGACCCACCTATGGTGAGCAGTTCTTC.

The rearrangement joins TRBV29-1 to TRBJ2-1, with 14 positions matching TRBD2. The germline V gene has CDR1 SQVTM and CDR2 ANQGSEA. Unmatched junction bases numbered 7, after V lost 5 bases and J lost 7 bases. This CDR3 region has 15 residues. CDR3 bases: TGCAGCGTTTTTGGGACTAGCGGGAGAGATAATGAGCAGTTCTTC. This sequence encodes CSVFGTSGRDNEQFF.

The chain carries TRBV19 and TRBJ2-7, with TRBD2 matching 10 bases. Germline CDR1 reads LNHDA; CDR2 reads SQIVND (reference sequence). The CDR3 spans 14 residues. Trimming cost V 4 bases and J 6 bases; bases outside gene matches: 6. Here the CDR3 DNA reads TGTGCCAGTAGTACAACCGGGACTAGCGTCGAGCAGTACTTC. Translation: CASSTTGTSVEQYF.

V usage is TRBV7-2 and J usage is TRBJ2-5; D possibly corresponds to TRBD2 (7 bases). The better agreement between TRBJ2-1 and the DNA end casts doubt on the J call. Germline V lookup: CDR1 SGHTA, CDR2 FQGNSA. This CDR3 spans 11 amino acids. CDR3 sequence: CASSPAGAQFF. The DNA of the CDR3 is TGTGCCAGCAGCCCCGCGGGGGCCCAGTTCTTC.

In nucleotides, the CDR3 is TGCAGTGCCCTCCGCTTGGAGTTGGGAGAGACCCAGTACTTC. It translates to CSALRLELGETQYF. The V call is TRBV20-1, the J call TRBJ2-5, with D uncertain. CDR1 is DFQATT and CDR2 is SNEGSKA in the germline V gene (reference sequence). Trimming pared 6 bases from V and 4 bases from J, leaving 18 bases between. The CDR3 length is 14 residues.

The rearrangement uses TRBV27 and TRBJ2-3, with D unclear. Trimming cost V 6 bases and J 1 base, with 11 bases left between them. Germline V lookup: CDR1 MNHEY, CDR2 SMNVEV (reference sequence). CDR3 size: 14 residues. In DNA form, the CDR3 reads TGTGCCAGCAGGCCCATCCCCCGCACAGATACGCAGTATTTT. It encodes CASRPIPRTDTQYF.

The chain is built from TRBV12-3 or TRBV12-4 and TRBJ2-3; D uncertain. With 5 bases removed from V and 4 bases from J, the gap between germline ends came to 7 bases. The CDR3 is 12 residues long. The CDR3 here is CASSRLADTQYF. The CDR3 DNA follows: TGTGCCAGCAGTCGACTGGCAGATACGCAGTATTTT.

With respect to this clonotype: An end of the junction differs from the germline gene, which may be a read error. The chain combines TRBV6-1 with TRBJ2-7; a weak D match, TRBD2 (5 bases). The CDR3 is 17 amino acids. Germline CDR1 MNHNS, CDR2 SASEGT. The CDR3 DNA follows: TGTGCCAGCAGAACCAAATCTTCGCGGGCGGAGGCCTACGGGCAGTACTTC. This encodes CASRTKSSRAEAYGQYF.

This sequence joins TRBV15 and TRBJ1-1, with D unclear. V lost 1 base and J lost 1, with 4 bases in between. CDR1 and CDR2 from the germline V gene are LNHNV and YYDKDF (reference sequence). CDR3 length: 13 amino acids. CDR3 residues: CATSRGSNTEAFF. The CDR3 nucleotides read TGTGCCACCAGCAGAGGTTCGAACACTGAAGCTTTCTTT.

This clonotype was detected only once. The rearrangement links TRBV25-1 to TRBJ1-1; tentative D call: TRBD1 (5 bases). V was pared by 5 bases and J by 1 base, with 14 bases between. The germline CDR1 and CDR2 sequences are MGHDK and SYGVNS. The CDR3 sequence is 15 residues long. The CDR3 spells CASSPPGGGNTEAFF. In nucleotides, the CDR3 is TGTGCCAGCAGTCCGCCCGGGGGGGGGAACACTGAAGCTTTCTTT.

V is TRBV7-7 and J is TRBJ1-1, with D perhaps TRBD1 (5 bases). The CDR3 runs to 14 residues. Trimming took 4 bases from V and 5 from J, leaving 14 bases between them. In germline, CDR1 is SSHAT, CDR2 FNYEAQ (reference sequence). The CDR3 region has the DNA TGTGCCAGCAGCTCCGTCCTGGGGGGGACTGAAGCTTTCTTT. It is translated as CASSSVLGGTEAFF.

The CDR3, as DNA: TGTGCCAGCAGTAGGTCCCGAACAGCCCCTGAAGCTTTCTTT. It is translated as CASSRSRTAPEAFF. J is TRBJ1-1 and V is TRBV6-5; D ambiguous. This CDR3 spans 14 amino acids. From germline, CDR1 is MNHEY and CDR2 SVGAGI. Trimming took off 5 bases at V and 6 bases at J, with 16 bases between the two ends.

V gene TRBV5-1 combines with J gene TRBJ2-1; possible D gene TRBD1, 5 bases. With 0 bases removed from V and 5 bases from J, the gap between germline ends came to 6 bases. The germline V gene encodes CDR1 SGHRS and CDR2 YFSETQ. CDR3 length equals 13 residues. CDR3 sequence: CASSLEGNNEQFF. Here the CDR3 DNA reads TGCGCCAGCAGCTTGGAGGGGAACAATGAGCAGTTCTTC.

V is TRBV6-2 or TRBV6-3 and J is TRBJ1-5; D is uncertain. V lost 7 bases, J lost 3 bases, and 10 bases lay in between. This CDR3 comprises 13 residues. The germline V gene has CDR1 MNHEY and CDR2 SVGEGT. CDR3 DNA: TGTGCCAGCACTTGGCACCTCAATCAGCCCCAGCATTTT. Residues: CASTWHLNQPQHF.

The V call is TRBV4-1, the J call TRBJ1-2, with D hard to call. In germline, CDR1 is MGHRA, CDR2 YSYEKL. V dropped 3 bases and J dropped 4 bases, with 18 bases sitting between them. The CDR3 extends over 16 amino acids. The CDR3 protein is CASSHPSQTLSYGYTF. The CDR3 bases are TGCGCCAGCAGCCATCCCAGCCAGACCCTTAGCTATGGCTACACCTTC.

The chain recombines TRBV5-6 with TRBJ1-5; D remains ambiguous. Germline CDR1 is SGHDT and CDR2 is YYEEEE. The V end was cut by 2 bases, the J end by 4 bases, with 10 bases between. This CDR3 is built from 14 residues. The chain's CDR3 is CASSFRARNQPQHF. CDR3 sequence (DNA): TGTGCCAGCAGCTTTAGGGCTAGAAATCAGCCCCAGCATTTT.

The V gene is TRBV7-9, the J gene TRBJ2-5; D ambiguous. The germline V gene encodes CDR1 SEHNR and CDR2 FQNEAQ (reference sequence). This CDR3 is built from 14 residues. V was trimmed by 6 bases and J by 0 bases, leaving 11 bases between them. The CDR3 DNA follows: TGTGCCAGCAGAACAACAGAATACCAAGAGACCCAGTACTTC. As protein: CASRTTEYQETQYF.

As DNA, the CDR3 is TGTGCCAGCACGAGGGGACCGAGCTCCTACAATGAGCAGTTCTTC. Residues: CASTRGPSSYNEQFF. This sequence joins TRBV27 and TRBJ2-1; D tentatively reads TRBD1 or TRBD2 (5 bases each). Germline values: CDR1 MNHEY, CDR2 SMNVEV (reference sequence). The CDR3 runs 15 residues. V dropped 7 bases and J dropped 0 bases, with 13 bases sitting between them.

The rearrangement links TRBV29-1 to TRBJ2-5; maybe TRBD1 (6 bases). This CDR3 comprises 13 residues. The V end was cut by 6 bases, the J end by 1 base, with 12 bases between. CDR1 is SQVTM and CDR2 is ANQGSEA in the germline V gene. DNA of the CDR3: TGCAGCGTGGCAGACAGGAGCCAAGAGACCCAGTACTTC. This encodes CSVADRSQETQYF.

V and J are TRBV20-1 and TRBJ2-3, with D hard to call. Trimming pared 3 bases from V and 2 bases from J, leaving 6 bases between. Germline V gene data show CDR1 as DFQATT and CDR2 as SNEGSKA (reference sequence). The CDR3 totals 12 residues. The CDR3 bases are TGCAGTGCTAGTTTGTTCACAGATACGCAGTATTTT. It is translated as CSASLFTDTQYF.